What follows is one TCR beta chain and its context. TCRdb's table, derived via immunoSEQ multiplex PCR, lists solely in-frame clones and lacks some. This sample carries more than 150,000 clones, approximately 61% of them seen once, and the ten largest clones take more than 9%. This entry belongs to a study of shared clonotypes between healthy human individuals. Trimming took 5 bases from V and 10 from J, leaving 14 bases between them. Germline V CDR1 and CDR2: MRHNA, SNTAGT. This CDR3 is built from 12 residues. Input material: memory CD4+ T cells sorted from blood. As to subset: CD45RA-negative fraction. The chain joins TRBV6-4 to TRBJ1-1; D is unclear. The sequence was collected from a man between 25 and 39 years old in good health. The CDR3 nucleotides read TGTGCCAGCAGTTCAAATGGCCGGGTAGCTTTCTTT. Protein product: CASSSNGRVAFF.